The 15 T cell receptor beta chains below all came from one sample that was sequenced in a study of blood T cell repertoires in COVID-19 (TCRdb year 2020). The library was built by means of the immunoSEQ multiplex PCR assay. TCRdb's version of the immuneACCESS table is confined to in-frame rearrangements and falls short of the full clone set. An unresolved V gene accounts for under half of the shortfall where checked; the remainder is of unknown origin. Across this sample there are about 290,000 clones, with roughly 86% seen only once. The ten largest clones capture over 8.5% of the sample. Sequenced material: peripheral blood. These receptor sequences come from a woman in her twenties or thirties with COVID-19, enrolled during active disease.

J is TRBJ2-7 and V is TRBV9; 9 bases are shared with TRBD2. V lost 4 bases and J lost 5; bases outside the gene matches: 10. The CDR3 extends over 15 amino acids. Germline V gene lookup returns CDR1 SGDLS and CDR2 YYNGEE. The CDR3 DNA reads as TGTGCCAGCAGCCCCCGGTTGAAGCGGGGGGACGAGCAGTACTTC. Protein: CASSPRLKRGDEQYF.

The chain employs TRBV21-1 and TRBJ2-2; the table's D call of TRBD1 was not tested on the DNA. TRBV21-1 is listed as a pseudogene. The CDR3 consists of 16 residues. CDR3 nucleotide sequence: TGTGCCAGCAGCCCCCCGGGACAGGGGATAAGCGGGGAGCTGTTTTTT. Protein sequence: CASSPPGQGISGELFF.

The rearrangement joins TRBV30 to TRBJ1-1; no definite D call. The CDR3 is 13 residues long. The germline gives CDR1 GTSNPN, CDR2 SVGIG (reference sequence). Trimming stripped 2 bases from V and 3 bases from J, with 10 bases between. The CDR3 DNA reads as TGTGCCTGGAGTATAGTGCAGGACACTGAAGCTTTCTTT. Translating it yields CAWSIVQDTEAFF.

V is TRBV4-2 and J is TRBJ2-5; no reliable D call. The germline V and J ends were trimmed by 0 bases and 4 bases, with 6 bases remaining between them. The CDR3 is 13 amino acids. In germline, CDR1 is LGHNA, CDR2 YNFKEQ. The CDR3: CASSQDSGETQYF. The CDR3 DNA reads as TGTGCCAGCAGCCAAGATTCGGGAGAGACCCAGTACTTC.

This rearrangement joins TRBV5-5 to TRBJ1-1, with D unclear. Between the trimmed V and J ends, which lost 4 bases and 5 bases, there was a span of 9 bases. The CDR3 spans 12 residues. CDR1 and CDR2 (germline): SGHKS, YYEKEE (reference sequence). The CDR3 loop reads CASSRGVTEAFF. The CDR3 DNA reads TGTGCCAGCAGCCGCGGGGTTACTGAAGCTTTCTTT. Based on the CDR3 plus reference TRBV5-5 and TRBJ1-1, the full variable domain is DAGVTQSPTHLIKTRGQQVTLRCSPISGHKSVSWYQQVLGQGPQFIFQYYEKEERGRGNFPDRFSARQFPNYSSELNVNALLLGDSALYLCASSRGVTEAFFGQGTRLTVV.

The chain uses TRBV19 and TRBJ1-5, with D tentatively TRBD1 (6 bases). The germline gives CDR1 LNHDA, CDR2 SQIVND (reference sequence). Trimming shortened V by 4 bases and J by 7 bases, and 14 bases separated the two germline ends. There are 14 residues in the CDR3. The CDR3 region has the DNA TGTGCCAGTAGTACCCCGACGGGGGGCCAGCCCCAGCATTTT. This translates into CASSTPTGGQPQHF.

The CDR3 DNA reads TGTGCCACCAGCAGAGATCCCAGGCTGTACGAGCAGTACTTC. Translation gives CATSRDPRLYEQYF. The chain is built from TRBV15 and TRBJ2-7, with D hard to call. Germline assignment: CDR1 LNHNV and CDR2 YYDKDF (reference sequence). The V gene lost 0 bases and the J gene lost 4 bases, with 10 bases spanning the gap. This CDR3 is 14 amino acids long.

Written as DNA, the CDR3 is TGTGCCAGCAGCTCCCCTCTGGCGGGCTTGACCCAGTACTTC. Protein product: CASSSPLAGLTQYF. The J gene is TRBJ2-5, the V gene TRBV5-5, with D possibly being TRBD2 (5 bases). This CDR3 is 14 amino acids long. V was clipped by 3 bases and J by 7 bases, with 16 bases between them. Germline V gene lookup returns CDR1 SGHKS and CDR2 YYEKEE (reference sequence).

The J gene is TRBJ2-7, the V gene TRBV7-9; the D is unclear. V was trimmed by 4 bases and J by 0 bases, leaving 4 bases between them. The germline V gene encodes CDR1 SEHNR and CDR2 FQNEAQ (reference sequence). The CDR3 covers 12 residues. CDR3 bases: TGTGCCAGCAGCTACAACTCCTACGAGCAGTACTTC. It translates to CASSYNSYEQYF.

In this sample, this clone turned up once. This CDR3 is CASSEALFARGTRGTEAFF. The CDR3 DNA is TGTGCCAGCAGTGAAGCGCTTTTTGCGAGGGGGACAAGGGGCACTGAAGCTTTCTTT. The V call is TRBV6-1, the J call TRBJ1-1; D is perhaps TRBD1 (6 bases). The V end lost 0 bases, the J end lost 4 bases, and 24 bases lay between the germline ends. Germline assignment: CDR1 MNHNS and CDR2 SASEGT. This CDR3 has 19 amino acids.

V gene TRBV5-1 combines with J gene TRBJ2-1; possible D gene TRBD1, 6 bases. CDR1 and CDR2 (germline): SGHRS, YFSETQ. CDR3 size: 15 residues. The germline V and J ends were trimmed by 0 bases and 6 bases, with 13 bases remaining between them. CDR3 loop: CASSLGGTIINEQFF. CDR3 DNA sequence: TGCGCCAGCAGCTTGGGGGGGACAATCATCAATGAGCAGTTCTTC.

CDR3 sequence (DNA): TGTGCCAGCAGTCGTCCCGGGACAGGGTTCGCCTACGAGCAGTACTTC. Its protein is CASSRPGTGFAYEQYF. The chain recombines TRBV28 with TRBJ2-7, with 9 bases aligning to TRBD1. This CDR3 region has 16 residues. V shed 5 bases, J shed 2 bases, and the junction held 10 bases outside the gene matches. Per germline, CDR1 MDHEN and CDR2 SYDVKM.

The chain recombines TRBV18 with TRBJ2-3, with TRBD2 as a possible D gene (5 bases). V lost 5 bases, J lost 3 bases, and 21 bases lay in between. The V gene's germline CDR1 is KGHSH and CDR2 LQKENI. The CDR3 totals 17 residues. The chain's CDR3 is CASSSMPSGIGTDTQYF. CDR3 bases: TGTGCCAGCTCATCAATGCCTTCGGGAATTGGGACAGATACGCAGTATTTT.

J is TRBJ1-3 and V is TRBV6-5, with D uncertain. Trimming stripped 4 bases from V and 0 bases from J, with 13 bases between. CDR3 length equals 16 residues. CDR1 and CDR2 (germline): MNHEY, SVGAGI. The CDR3 DNA reads as TGTGCCAGCAGTTCCCCTGTCAGGCACTCTGGAAACACCATATATTTT. Translation: CASSSPVRHSGNTIYF.

The gene calls are TRBV19 and TRBJ1-5; 8 bases are a match to TRBD1. V shed 6 bases and J 5 bases; nucleotides not matched to a gene: 3. Per germline, CDR1 LNHDA and CDR2 SQIVND (reference sequence). The CDR3 sequence is 13 residues long. The CDR3 region is CASSGQGHQPQHF. The CDR3 region has the DNA TGTGCCAGTAGCGGACAGGGTCATCAGCCCCAGCATTTT.